The rows below give T cell receptor beta chains drawn from one sample of a study of cytomegalovirus exposure and HLA in healthy donors. The repertoire was sequenced with immunoSEQ multiplex PCR; TCRdb's copy has only in-frame clones and lacks some. This table has under 200,000 clones, around 83% appearing once. Sequenced input: PBMCs. Receptors were obtained from a girl aged 2-9 years in good health and CMV-seropositive. CDR3s leave out the opening cysteine and the closing phenylalanine or tryptophan. A D gene is named only where the DNA matches it firmly.

D | J | V | CDR3
TRBD1 | TRBJ2-3 | TRBV5-4 | ASSLARGTGYTDTQY
NA | TRBJ1-1 | TRBV2 | ASRTEGPNTEAF
NA | TRBJ2-6 | TRBV5-1 | ASSYRAGANVLT
NA | TRBJ2-3 | TRBV6-5 | ASSLWQGTDTQY
TRBD2 | TRBJ2-1 | TRBV2 | ASRTNSGLVKNEQF
TRBD2 | TRBJ2-1 | TRBV2 | ASGSIGRSSYNEQF
NA | TRBJ2-1 | TRBV27 | ASSLSGPYNEQF
NA | TRBJ2-7 | TRBV28 | ASSITNSYEQY
TRBD1 | TRBJ1-2 | TRBV30 | AWSYGTGDYGYT
NA | TRBJ2-7 | TRBV7-2 | ASSSGTSYEQY
TRBD2 | TRBJ2-1 | TRBV30 | AWSVLWGGEQF
TRBD1 | TRBJ1-1 | TRBV18 | ASSPTQGTLIEAF
NA | TRBJ1-1 | TRBV30 | AWSSRYRSNTEAF
TRBD1 | TRBJ2-1 | TRBV4-1 | ASSQGLLGRGQGNEQF
NA | TRBJ1-1 | TRBV28 | ASSLYKVRGRAF
NA | TRBJ2-1 | TRBV20-1 | SASSDNEQF
NA | TRBJ2-1 | TRBV5-1 | ASSLGSGYNEQF
TRBD2 | TRBJ2-7 | TRBV5-1 | ASSLGLAGVREQY
TRBD2 | TRBJ2-7 | TRBV27 | ASSILFSGGPYEQY
NA | TRBJ2-1 | TRBV5-1 | ASSSPDREDEQF
TRBD2 | TRBJ2-3 | TRBV5-1 | ASSPLAGGKDTQY
TRBD1 | TRBJ1-1 | TRBV28 | ASSGPGTGNTEAF
TRBD1 | TRBJ1-1 | TRBV27 | ASSPGQGRRDTEAF
TRBD2 | TRBJ2-1 | TRBV5-1 | ASSSGAGGNNEQF
TRBD2 | TRBJ2-1 | TRBV7-2 | ASRRTGGVSYNEQF
NA | TRBJ1-5 | TRBV9 | ASSAPGSNQPQH
TRBD1 | TRBJ2-7 | TRBV30 | AWSVTGGYPYEQY